This T cell receptor (beta chain) stems from a study of T cells in pancreatic ductal adenocarcinoma. Concerning this clone: Its antigen is unknown.

Notes on the study in general: Blood clonality (roughly 0.07) did not differ significantly from tumor (approximately 0.1).

Selected pancreatic ductal adenocarcinoma patients had undergone surgery without neoadjuvant therapy. This CDR3 contains 10 residues. The germline V gene has CDR1 GTSNPN and CDR2 SVGIG (reference sequence). V lost 5 bases and J 8 bases, leaving 7 bases between the germline ends. Data came from immunoSEQ multiplex PCR; TCRdb stores just in-frame clones and leaves some out. The sample holds 31,000 or so clones, around nine tenths seen once. Sequencing used PBMCs. The receptor's source is a human donor with pancreatic ductal adenocarcinoma. V usage is TRBV30 and J usage is TRBJ2-1; D is ambiguous. CDR3 in DNA: TGTGCCTGGTCGTTTCATGAGCAGTTCTTC. Its protein is CAWSFHEQFF.